This entry describes one T cell receptor beta chain. This sample was taken from a study of T cell responses to AZD1222 COVID-19 vaccine. Germline CDR1 is LNHDA and CDR2 is SQIVND (reference sequence). The V and J ends lost 4 bases and 5 bases respectively, with 9 bases between them. This CDR3 is 13 amino acids long. Sequenced by immunoSEQ multiplex PCR; TCRdb stores in-frame clones only, minus some. There are some 170,000 clones in the sample; about nine tenths occur only once, and 3.5% to 4.5% lies in the top ten. This rearrangement joins TRBV19 to TRBJ1-3; D possibly corresponds to TRBD1 (5 bases). This clonotype originated in an adult who received the MenACWY meningococcal vaccine as a control. The sample was peripheral blood, taken 28 days after the second dose of the MenACWY control vaccine. This CDR3 is CASSTTVRNTIYF. The CDR3 nucleotides read TGTGCCAGTAGTACGACAGTAAGAAACACCATATATTTT.